Below, 28 T cell receptor beta chains from the same sample are listed, as sequenced in a study of blood T cell repertoires in COVID-19. The data were produced by immunoSEQ multiplex PCR, yet TCRdb's version contains in-frame clones alone and is incomplete. The profile covers tens of thousands of clones, with just over 90% appearing a single time and about 0.34% taken by the ten largest. The source material was peripheral blood. The receptors derive from a man aged 50 to 59 with COVID-19, enrolled during active disease.

V is TRBV18 and J is TRBJ1-1, with TRBD1 matching over 9 bases. The CDR3 is 14 amino acids. Unmatched junction bases numbered 7, after V lost 3 bases and J lost 8 bases. CDR1 KGHSH and CDR2 LQKENI come from the germline V gene. CDR3 DNA: TGTGCCAGCTCACCCACAGGGGGCGAAGGAGAAGCTTTCTTT. As protein: CASSPTGGEGEAFF. Using reference TRBV18 and TRBJ1-1 for the parts outside the CDR3, the full variable domain is NAGVMQNPRHLVRRRGQEARLRCSPMKGHSHVYWYRQLPEEGLKFMVYLQKENIIDESGMPKERFSAEFPKEGPSILRIQQVVRGDSAAYFCASSPTGGEGEAFFGQGTRLTVV.

The chain uses TRBV19 and TRBJ1-1; tentative D call: TRBD1 (6 bases). CDR3 length: 15 amino acids. In germline, CDR1 is LNHDA, CDR2 SQIVND (reference sequence). V was pared by 5 bases and J by 3 bases, with 16 bases between. The CDR3 DNA is TGTGCCAGTAGTTCCAGACAGGCTACCTACACTGAAGCTTTCTTT. This codes for CASSSRQATYTEAFF. Drawing the rest from reference TRBV19 and TRBJ1-1, the complete variable domain is DGGITQSPKYLFRKEGQNVTLSCEQNLNHDAMYWYRQDPGQGLRLIYYSQIVNDFQKGDIAEGYSVSREKKESFPLTVTSAQKNPTAFYLCASSSRQATYTEAFFGQGTRLTVV.

CDR3 in DNA: TGCGCCAGCAGCCAAGAAAAGCTCGATCTGGAGCAGTTCTTC. Translation: CASSQEKLDLEQFF. This chain links TRBV4-1 with TRBJ2-1; D uncertain. The length of the CDR3 is 14 residues. Germline assignment: CDR1 MGHRA and CDR2 YSYEKL. The V and J ends lost 0 bases and 10 bases respectively, with 13 bases between them.

The J gene is TRBJ2-7, the V gene TRBV10-3, with D possibly TRBD1 on 6 matching bases. This CDR3 is 15 amino acids long. V was pared by 2 bases and J by 1 base, with 12 bases between. From germline, CDR1 is ENHRY and CDR2 SYGVKD. CDR3 region: CAISESGDRSYEQYF. Here the CDR3 DNA reads TGTGCCATCAGTGAGAGCGGCGACAGGTCCTACGAGCAGTACTTC.

This clone was observed a single time. This rearrangement joins TRBV19 to TRBJ1-2, with 11 positions matching TRBD1. Trimming took 4 bases from V and 2 from J; bases not matched to a gene: 3. The germline V gene has CDR1 LNHDA and CDR2 SQIVND (reference sequence). This CDR3 comprises 15 residues. In nucleotides, the CDR3 is TGTGCCAGTAGTACTCGGACAGGGGGCAACTATGGCTACACCTTC. Translation: CASSTRTGGNYGYTF.

The chain carries TRBV5-1 and TRBJ1-2, with D tentatively TRBD1 (5 bases). The ends were cut back, 5 bases at V and 3 bases at J, with 14 bases in the middle. This CDR3 region has 14 residues. Per the germline V gene, CDR1 is SGHRS and CDR2 is YFSETQ. CDR3 loop: CASRNGGEDYGYTF. CDR3 nucleotide sequence: TGCGCCAGCAGGAATGGGGGGGAAGACTATGGCTACACCTTC.

The CDR3 sequence: CASRGQSSTDTQYF. The CDR3 bases are TGCGCCAGCAGGGGACAGTCTAGCACAGATACGCAGTATTTT. The J gene is TRBJ2-3, the V gene TRBV5-1, with 7 bases fitting TRBD1. V shed 5 bases, J shed 0 bases, and the junction held 3 bases outside the gene matches. The germline V gene has CDR1 SGHRS and CDR2 YFSETQ. CDR3 length: 14 amino acids.

This chain connects TRBV25-1 to TRBJ2-7; TRBD2 is a possible D gene (6 bases). The ends were cut back, 5 bases at V and 0 bases at J, with 20 bases in the middle. The CDR3 loop spans 17 amino acids. Germline-derived CDR1 and CDR2 are MGHDK and SYGVNS. CDR3 loop: CASSTRLPGLVSYEQYF. The CDR3 DNA is TGTGCCAGCAGTACTCGCCTACCGGGACTTGTCTCCTACGAGCAGTACTTC.

V gene TRBV7-9 combines with J gene TRBJ1-5, with 9 bases that match TRBD1. Germline V gene data show CDR1 as SEHNR and CDR2 as FQNEAQ (reference sequence). The J segment lost 2 bases and the V segment lost 1 base, leaving 3 bases of the junction unmatched. The CDR3 covers 16 residues. The CDR3 protein is CASSLGGQGGNQPQHF. CDR3 sequence (DNA): TGTGCCAGCAGCTTAGGGGGACAGGGCGGCAATCAGCCCCAGCATTTT.

The chain links TRBV5-1 to TRBJ2-7; TRBD2 agrees at 8 bases. From germline, CDR1 is SGHRS and CDR2 YFSETQ. The CDR3 sequence is 15 residues long. J lost 3 bases, V lost 3 bases, and 8 bases had no gene match. CDR3 bases: TGCGCCAGCAGCTCTCATCCTACTAGCGGCTACGAGCAGTACTTC. Protein: CASSSHPTSGYEQYF.

The chain recombines TRBV30 with TRBJ2-7, with a tentative D call TRBD1 (6 bases). The CDR3 has 14 amino acids. V dropped 0 bases and J dropped 2 bases, with 11 bases sitting between them. Germline CDR1 and CDR2: GTSNPN and SVGIG (reference sequence). The CDR3 region is CAWSVQAGAYEQYF. DNA for the CDR3: TGTGCCTGGAGTGTCCAGGCAGGGGCCTACGAGCAGTACTTC.

The V call is TRBV2, the J call TRBJ1-6, with 7 bases lining up with TRBD1. Trimming at V came to 7 bases and at J to 7 bases, leaving 10 bases not matched to a gene. The germline V gene has CDR1 SNHLY and CDR2 FYNNEI. CDR3 size: 15 residues. The chain's CDR3 is CASTPRTGLNSPLHF. The CDR3 DNA reads TGTGCCAGCACCCCTCGGACAGGTCTGAATTCACCCCTCCACTTT.

The chain employs TRBV28 and TRBJ1-4, with D perhaps TRBD1 (5 bases). V was cut by 2 bases and J by 3 bases, with 10 bases left in between. The CDR3 extends over 15 amino acids. The germline CDR1 and CDR2 sequences are MDHEN and SYDVKM. CDR3: CASSLTGDSNEKLFF. The DNA for the CDR3 is TGTGCCAGCAGTTTAACGGGGGATTCTAATGAAAAACTGTTTTTT.

The chain links TRBV24-1 to TRBJ2-7; tentative D call: TRBD1 (5 bases). This CDR3 has 15 amino acids. Trimming removed 4 bases at V and 4 bases at J, with 16 bases between. Germline V gene lookup returns CDR1 KGHDR and CDR2 SFDVKD. CDR3 amino acids: CATSDIVRGVYEQYF. CDR3 sequence (DNA): TGTGCCACCAGTGACATTGTAAGGGGCGTTTACGAGCAGTACTTC.

The rearrangement joins TRBV19 to TRBJ1-5, with D tentatively TRBD1 (6 bases). The CDR3 has 16 residues. The germline V gene has CDR1 LNHDA and CDR2 SQIVND (reference sequence). V was trimmed by 3 bases and J by 2 bases, leaving 14 bases between them. CDR3 DNA sequence: TGTGCCAGTAGTATGTATGAACAGGGTGGCAATCAGCCCCAGCATTTT. This sequence encodes CASSMYEQGGNQPQHF.

The V call is TRBV19, the J call TRBJ2-5, with 9 bases lining up with TRBD2. Germline CDR1 and CDR2: LNHDA and SQIVND (reference sequence). V was pared by 1 base and J by 0 bases, with 3 bases of the junction left unmatched. The CDR3 has 16 amino acids. For the CDR3, the DNA is TGTGCCAGTAGTATAGGTCTAGCGGGGCACCAAGAGACCCAGTACTTC. Translating gives CASSIGLAGHQETQYF.

This clone was observed once. The J gene is TRBJ1-4, the V gene TRBV6-1, with D uncertain. V was cut by 3 bases and J by 5 bases, with 13 bases left in between. The germline CDR1 and CDR2 sequences are MNHNS and SASEGT. CDR3 length: 15 residues. The CDR3 region is CASSERRRVNEKLFF. CDR3 DNA sequence: TGTGCCAGCAGTGAGCGAAGACGGGTGAATGAAAAACTGTTTTTT.

V usage is TRBV6-4 and J usage is TRBJ1-1, with D maybe TRBD1 (6 bases). The V gene's germline CDR1 is MRHNA and CDR2 SNTAGT. Trimming removed 8 bases at V and 8 bases at J, with 30 bases between. This CDR3 comprises 17 residues. The CDR3 DNA reads as TGTGCCAGCTACCTACACGGGGGGGCGTCCGAGGTGGTAGAAGCTTTCTTT. As protein: CASYLHGGASEVVEAFF.

The V and J genes are TRBV4-1 and TRBJ2-4; a possible D gene is TRBD2 (6 bases). The V end lost 7 bases, the J end lost 8 bases, and 15 bases lay between the germline ends. The V gene's germline CDR1 is MGHRA and CDR2 YSYEKL. The CDR3 covers 13 residues. CDR3 bases: TGCGCCAGCACCTCCCTAGGGGAGGACATTCAGTACTTC. The encoded protein is CASTSLGEDIQYF.

This sequence joins TRBV19 and TRBJ1-2, with a tentative D call TRBD1 (6 bases). Looked up from germline, CDR1 is LNHDA and CDR2 is SQIVND (reference sequence). V was trimmed by 9 bases and J by 4 bases, leaving 27 bases between them. The CDR3 totals 17 residues. CDR3 sequence (DNA): TGTGCCAGCTCTTTATCTTCGGGGGGCGTCGCGGCCTATGGCTACACCTTC. It encodes CASSLSSGGVAAYGYTF.

This clone has a handful of counts. The J gene is TRBJ1-2, the V gene TRBV27; D might be TRBD1 (6 bases). V lost 2 bases, J lost 5 bases, and 18 bases lay in between. Germline V gives CDR1 MNHEY, CDR2 SMNVEV (reference sequence). This CDR3 is 16 amino acids long. The CDR3 region is CASSLRPQQGVYGYTF. The DNA of the CDR3 is TGTGCCAGCAGTTTACGCCCCCAACAGGGTGTATATGGCTACACCTTC.

V usage is TRBV19 and J usage is TRBJ1-5, with D unclear. V gave up 3 bases and J gave up 0 bases, with 12 bases separating them. This CDR3 spans 16 amino acids. CDR1 and CDR2 (germline): LNHDA, SQIVND (reference sequence). The CDR3 here is CASSIRPSFSNQPQHF. The CDR3 bases are TGTGCCAGTAGTATCAGGCCGAGCTTTAGCAATCAGCCCCAGCATTTT.

This rearrangement joins TRBV4-1 to TRBJ2-7; tentative D call: TRBD1 (6 bases). Trimming removed 4 bases at V and 0 bases at J, with 13 bases between. The CDR3 consists of 15 residues. Germline V gene data show CDR1 as MGHRA and CDR2 as YSYEKL. The CDR3 nucleotides read TGCGCCAGCAGCCCTCCCTCAGGGGACTCCTACGAGCAGTACTTC. This sequence encodes CASSPPSGDSYEQYF.

The V call is TRBV19, the J call TRBJ1-5; 10 bases map to TRBD1. Germline V gene data show CDR1 as LNHDA and CDR2 as SQIVND (reference sequence). The CDR3 spans 16 residues. The ends lost 3 bases at V and 3 bases at J; junction bases unmatched: 5. As DNA, the CDR3 is TGTGCCAGTAGTATGGAGGACAGGGGGGCCAATCAGCCCCAGCATTTT. Translated: CASSMEDRGANQPQHF.

The V gene is TRBV11-2, the J gene TRBJ2-1, with TRBD2 matching 8 bases. Germline assignment: CDR1 SGHAT and CDR2 FQNNGV. V trimming: 5 bases; J trimming: 6 bases; junction bases outside the gene matches: 9. The CDR3 totals 15 residues. The CDR3 loop is CASSPGLAASNEQFF. The CDR3 DNA is TGTGCCAGCAGCCCAGGACTAGCCGCGAGCAATGAGCAGTTCTTC.

The rearrangement uses TRBV6-6 and TRBJ1-2; 9 bases are shared with TRBD1. The CDR3 runs to 12 residues. Germline lookup yields CDR1 MNHNY and CDR2 SVGAGI (reference sequence). The junction had 5 bases not matched to a gene; V was cut back by 7 bases and J by 8 bases. This CDR3 reads CASNRQGEGYTF. The CDR3 DNA is TGTGCCAGCAATCGACAGGGGGAAGGCTACACCTTC.

The rearrangement joins TRBV5-1 to TRBJ1-2, with 8 nucleotides matching TRBD1. With V trimmed by 4 bases and J by 4 bases, 12 bases remained unmatched. This CDR3 is 16 amino acids long. Germline V gene data show CDR1 as SGHRS and CDR2 as YFSETQ. CDR3 DNA sequence: TGCGCCAGCAGCGTGGGGACAGGTAGCCCCTTCTATGGCTACACCTTC. This sequence encodes CASSVGTGSPFYGYTF.

With regard to this clone: At the DNA level, this CDR3 is encoded by other sequences in the same sample as well. The rearrangement links TRBV19 to TRBJ1-6; D remains unclear. The germline V gene encodes CDR1 LNHDA and CDR2 SQIVND (reference sequence). The CDR3 loop spans 12 amino acids. V gave up 6 bases and J gave up 8 bases, with 8 bases separating them. The CDR3 nucleotides read TGTGCCAGTAGCGCCGGAGATTCACCCCTCCACTTT. Translating it yields CASSAGDSPLHF.